A selection of T cell receptor beta chains follows, all from one sample in a study of blood T cell repertoires in COVID-19. Profiling relied on immunoSEQ multiplex PCR, and the TCRdb table lists in-frame clones only, not all of them. The repertoire has a few hundred thousand clones, around nine tenths of them found once; the top ten carry 5.5% to 7.5%. Sequencing was carried out using peripheral blood. The source of these receptors is a man between 60 and 75 years old who had recovered from COVID-19. Each CDR3 is given with its conserved first and last residue. Each record gives: clone size, V gene, D gene, J gene, CDR3 protein, CDR3 DNA. A D gene is named only where the DNA matches it firmly. Clone size is stated in some rows and not others, as once, few, many or a class when expanded.

>-|TRBV7-3|TRBD1|TRBJ2-1
CASSRDRGPPHEQFF
TGTGCCAGCAGCAGGGACAGGGGGCCCCCTCATGAGCAGTTCTTC
>-|TRBV11-2|-|TRBJ2-5
CASSHRVGDQETQYF
TGTGCCAGCAGCCACCGTGTCGGGGACCAAGAGACCCAGTACTTC
>-|TRBV13|-|TRBJ2-1
CASSPAGGPEFNEQFF
TGTGCCAGCAGCCCCGCGGGCGGACCCGAGTTCAATGAGCAGTTCTTC
>-|TRBV3-1/TRBV3-2|TRBD1|TRBJ1-2
CASSQSDRGQGYTF
TGTGCCAGCAGCCAATCGGACAGGGGGCAAGGCTACACCTTC
>-|TRBV6-6|TRBD1|TRBJ1-5
CASRFDRVQPQHF
TGTGCCAGCAGGTTCGACAGGGTTCAGCCCCAGCATTTT
>-|TRBV25-1|-|TRBJ1-6
CASSSASTGFNSPLHF
TGTGCCAGCAGTTCCGCTTCGACAGGATTTAATTCACCCCTCCACTTT
>-|TRBV19|TRBD1|TRBJ1-5
CASIPGTVYSNQPQHF
TGTGCCAGTATTCCCGGGACAGTCTATAGCAATCAGCCCCAGCATTTT
>-|TRBV21-1|-|TRBJ2-7
CASTGGTASYEQYF
TGTGCCAGCACAGGAGGGACAGCATCCTACGAGCAGTACTTC
>once|TRBV5-8|-|TRBJ2-7
CASSGGGAGNEQYF
TGTGCCAGCAGCGGCGGAGGGGCCGGGAACGAGCAGTACTTC
>-|TRBV6-5|TRBD1|TRBJ2-5
CASRGDRGLETQYF
TGTGCCAGCAGGGGAGACAGGGGGCTGGAGACCCAGTACTTC
>once|TRBV7-9|TRBD1|TRBJ1-2
CASSPGTAANYGYTF
TGTGCCAGCAGCCCCGGGACAGCCGCTAACTATGGCTACACCTTC
>-|TRBV28|TRBD1|TRBJ1-3
CASSPGGAGNTIYF
TGTGCCAGCAGTCCAGGGGGCGCCGGAAACACCATATATTTT
>-|TRBV18|-|TRBJ1-1
CASSPELQGEAFF
TGTGCCAGCTCACCAGAGTTACAGGGTGAAGCTTTCTTT
>-|TRBV5-1|-|TRBJ1-1
CASSLGTGTAFF
TGCGCCAGCAGCTTGGGAACGGGTACGGCTTTCTTT
>-|TRBV3-1/TRBV3-2|TRBD1|TRBJ1-3
CASSSGTAGNTIYF
TGTGCCAGCAGCTCAGGGACAGCGGGAAACACCATATATTTT
>-|TRBV27|TRBD2|TRBJ2-1
CASRHGTSGGLLGEQFF
TGTGCCAGCAGACACGGGACTAGCGGGGGGCTATTGGGTGAGCAGTTCTTC
>-|TRBV6-5|TRBD1|TRBJ2-1
CANRDSSYNEQFF
TGTGCCAACCGGGACAGCTCCTACAATGAGCAGTTCTTC
>-|TRBV6-1|TRBD1|TRBJ1-1
CASSEVGQGADEAFF
TGTGCCAGCAGTGAAGTGGGACAGGGCGCGGATGAAGCTTTCTTT
>-|TRBV9|TRBD1|TRBJ2-7
CASASTGAQLNEQYF
TGTGCCAGCGCCTCGACAGGGGCACAACTTAACGAGCAGTACTTC
>-|TRBV28|-|TRBJ2-7
CASSERPYEQYF
TGTGCCAGTTCGGAGCGACCCTACGAGCAGTACTTC
>-|TRBV11-2|-|TRBJ2-5
CASTVVPQETQYF
TGTGCCAGCACCGTCGTCCCGCAAGAGACCCAGTACTTC
>-|TRBV10-1|-|TRBJ2-3
CASSEVRGSDTQYF
TGCGCCAGCAGTGAGGTCAGGGGATCAGATACGCAGTATTTT
>-|TRBV6-5|-|TRBJ1-5
CASSYLNTGNQPQHF
TGTGCCAGCAGTTACTTAAATACAGGTAATCAGCCCCAGCATTTT
>-|TRBV6-5|TRBD1|TRBJ2-7
CASKGTGGHEQYF
TGTGCCAGCAAGGGGACAGGGGGGCACGAGCAGTACTTC
>once|TRBV6-5|TRBD1|TRBJ1-2
CASNSRTGGSYGYTF
TGTGCCAGCAATTCTAGGACAGGGGGAAGCTATGGCTACACCTTC
>-|TRBV3-1/TRBV3-2|-|TRBJ2-1
CASSQDRGRGEQFF
TGTGCCAGCAGCCAAGATCGGGGTCGTGGTGAGCAGTTCTTC
>-|TRBV18|-|TRBJ2-1
CASSREHRGEQFF
TGTGCCAGCTCAAGGGAACACCGGGGTGAGCAGTTCTTC